The T cell receptor (beta chain) described here comes from a study of cytomegalovirus exposure and HLA in healthy donors. Germline trimming cut 2 bases from V and 5 bases from J; bases unmatched to any gene: 11. Per germline, CDR1 SGHDN and CDR2 FVKESK. The CDR3 sequence is 16 residues long. Amplification used 60 Vbeta primers and 13 Jbeta primers. Clones were sequenced by immunoSEQ multiplex PCR, and TCRdb holds only the in-frame ones, with some missing. The sample contains approximately 190,000 clones, 80% to 85% of which appear only once. Sequenced: PBMCs. This clonotype was obtained from a woman aged 18 to 35 in good health and CMV-seronegative. This chain joins TRBV14 and TRBJ2-5, with TRBD1 identical over 7 bases. The CDR3 bases are TGTGCCAGCAGCCAATGGCCGTACCTACAGGGGGAGACCCAGTACTTC. Amino acids: CASSQWPYLQGETQYF. The full variable domain, completed using reference TRBV14 and TRBJ2-5, is EAGVTQFPSHSVIEKGQTVTLRCDPISGHDNLYWYRRVMGKEIKFLLHFVKESKQDESGMPNNRFLAERTGGTYSTLKVQPAELEDSGVYFCASSQWPYLQGETQYFGPGTRLLVL.